These 30 T cell receptor beta chains originate from one sample sequenced in a study of graft-versus-host responses after intestinal transplantation. Their cognate antigens are unknown. TCRdb keeps only in-frame clones here, not all; method: immunoSEQ multiplex PCR. The profile shows 99,000 or so clones, under 95% of them singletons. The sample in question was unstimulated CD8+ T cells sorted from spleen or lymph node cells, obtained before transplant. The source of these receptors is a human donor who was the organ donor for an intestinal transplant.

This chain connects TRBV2 to TRBJ2-3; TRBD2 agrees at 10 bases. The ends lost 11 bases at V and 3 bases at J; junction bases unmatched: 8. The CDR3 contains 14 residues. Germline CDR1 SNHLY, CDR2 FYNNEI. The chain's CDR3 is CAGTGTSATDTQYF. The CDR3 nucleotides read TGTGCCGGAACGGGGACTAGCGCAACAGATACGCAGTATTTT.

The chain links TRBV12-5 to TRBJ1-3, with D tentatively TRBD1 (5 bases). The V end lost 6 bases, the J end lost 1 base, and 13 bases lay between the germline ends. The CDR3 runs 15 residues. CDR1 and CDR2 from the germline V gene are LGHNT and FRNRAP. The CDR3 sequence is CASGSGGGSGNTIYF. In nucleotides, the CDR3 is TGTGCTAGTGGCTCGGGGGGGGGATCTGGAAACACCATATATTTT.

This sequence joins TRBV7-9 and TRBJ2-5; 8 nucleotides match TRBD1. CDR3 length equals 17 residues. CDR1 is SEHNR, CDR2 FQNEAQ, per germline (reference sequence). V trimming: 2 bases; J trimming: 4 bases; junction bases outside the gene matches: 12. CDR3 sequence (DNA): TGTGCCAGCAGCTTACCGGAAGACAGGGGAGGCGTAGAGACCCAGTACTTC. It is translated as CASSLPEDRGGVETQYF.

V and J are TRBV5-4 and TRBJ1-2; 9 bases match TRBD1. Germline-derived CDR1 and CDR2 are SGHNT and YYREEE (reference sequence). Germline trimming cut 4 bases from V and 7 bases from J; bases unmatched to any gene: 11. The CDR3 sequence is 15 residues long. DNA for the CDR3: TGTGCCAGCAGCCGAAGGGGACAGGGAACTTTTGGCTACACCTTC. It encodes CASSRRGQGTFGYTF.

The chain combines TRBV27 with TRBJ2-1; perhaps TRBD2 as D (6 bases). The V and J ends lost 5 bases and 7 bases respectively, with 15 bases between them. The length of the CDR3 is 14 residues. CDR1 is MNHEY and CDR2 is SMNVEV in the germline V gene (reference sequence). CDR3 nucleotide sequence: TGTGCCAGCAGTCCGGGACTCCCTAGAAATGAGCAGTTCTTC. This sequence encodes CASSPGLPRNEQFF.

The count of this clone is one. This sequence joins TRBV15 and TRBJ2-2; maybe TRBD1 (6 bases). The CDR3 is 18 amino acids. The ends were cut back, 2 bases at V and 1 base at J, with 17 bases in the middle. In germline, CDR1 is LNHNV, CDR2 YYDKDF (reference sequence). CDR3 region: CATSRTLRGVKNTGELFF. DNA for the CDR3: TGTGCCACCAGCAGAACTCTCAGGGGTGTGAAGAACACCGGGGAGCTGTTTTTT.

The CDR3 loop is CASSNPRLGTSGHEIETQYF. Here the CDR3 DNA reads TGTGCCAGCAGTAATCCCCGGTTGGGGACTAGCGGTCACGAAATAGAGACCCAGTACTTC. The rearrangement joins TRBV2 to TRBJ2-5; 11 bases line up with TRBD2. Germline CDR1 and CDR2: SNHLY and FYNNEI. J lost 4 bases, V lost 5 bases, and 21 bases had no gene match. CDR3 length: 20 amino acids.

This clone was observed once. The J gene is TRBJ2-7, the V gene TRBV27; perhaps TRBD2 as D (5 bases). Trimming removed 6 bases at V and 3 bases at J, with 6 bases between. Germline V lookup: CDR1 MNHEY, CDR2 SMNVEV (reference sequence). This CDR3 has 11 amino acids. The CDR3 sequence is CASRTNYEQYF. CDR3 nucleotides: TGTGCCAGCAGGACTAACTACGAGCAGTACTTC.

The J gene is TRBJ1-1, the V gene TRBV28; TRBD1 agrees at 7 bases. V shed 3 bases and J 0 bases; nucleotides not matched to a gene: 4. Germline V gene sequence: CDR1 MDHEN, CDR2 SYDVKM. The CDR3 runs 15 residues. The CDR3 loop reads CASSFTGVMNTEAFF. The DNA of the CDR3 is TGTGCCAGCAGTTTCACAGGGGTAATGAACACTGAAGCTTTCTTT.

CDR3 in amino acids: CASSLGVMGLAGDKRQQFF. The CDR3 DNA follows: TGTGCCAGCAGCTTAGGAGTGATGGGACTAGCGGGAGACAAAAGACAGCAGTTCTTC. The V call is TRBV7-9, the J call TRBJ2-1; 14 bases line up with TRBD2. The CDR3 extends over 19 amino acids. V lost 1 base, J lost 11 bases, and 16 bases stayed unmatched. Germline lookup yields CDR1 SEHNR and CDR2 FQNEAQ (reference sequence).

This rearrangement joins TRBV11-3 to TRBJ2-1; the match to TRBD2 covers 16 bases. V shed 3 bases and J 7 bases; nucleotides not matched to a gene: 6. This CDR3 comprises 17 residues. Germline-derived CDR1 and CDR2 are SGHNT and YENEEA. The CDR3 here is CASSFPGLAGGRNEQFF. The CDR3 DNA reads as TGTGCCAGCAGCTTCCCGGGACTAGCGGGGGGGCGAAATGAGCAGTTCTTC.

This chain uses TRBV9 with TRBJ2-7; 9 nucleotides agree with TRBD1. The V and J ends lost 4 bases and 2 bases, in that order; junction bases with no gene match: 10. Germline values: CDR1 SGDLS, CDR2 YYNGEE. The CDR3 sequence is 16 residues long. The CDR3 loop is CASSPPGTGIPYEQYF. The CDR3 coding sequence is TGTGCCAGCAGCCCGCCCGGGACAGGGATCCCCTACGAGCAGTACTTC.

The chain uses TRBV4-1 and TRBJ1-6, with D tentatively TRBD1 (6 bases). Germline values: CDR1 MGHRA, CDR2 YSYEKL. The CDR3 extends over 18 amino acids. V lost 0 bases and J 3 bases, leaving 15 bases between the germline ends. In nucleotides, the CDR3 is TGCGCCAGCAGCCAAGATTCCAGGGGAGTTCTCTATAATTCACCCCTCCACTTT. It yields the protein CASSQDSRGVLYNSPLHF.

The rearrangement links TRBV21-1 to TRBJ1-2. TRBV21-1 is designated a pseudogene. This CDR3 comprises 15 residues. The CDR3 bases are TGTGCCAGCAGCAAAGAGGGAGGGGAGGGGAATGGCTACACCTTC. Its protein product is CASSKEGGEGNGYTF.

This clone was counted once. The chain combines TRBV6-1 with TRBJ1-6, with D possibly matching TRBD1 (6 bases). This CDR3 comprises 20 residues. Germline loops: CDR1 MNHNS, CDR2 SASEGT. V lost 2 bases and J 3 bases, leaving 23 bases between the germline ends. The CDR3 DNA sequence: TGTGCCAGCAGTGAAAGGGCTTATGGGAGGGGGGGCCTCTATAATTCACCCCTCCACTTT. Translating gives CASSERAYGRGGLYNSPLHF.

This sequence joins TRBV5-1 and TRBJ2-1, with D tentatively TRBD1 (5 bases). Trimming took off 1 base at V and 8 bases at J, with 10 bases between the two ends. CDR1 and CDR2 from the germline V gene are SGHRS and YFSETQ. The CDR3 covers 13 residues. The DNA of the CDR3 is TGCGCCAGCAGCTTGATGGGGCGCGATGAGCAGTTCTTC. It yields the protein CASSLMGRDEQFF. The variable domain in full, with the rest retrieved from reference TRBV5-1 and TRBJ2-1, is KAGVTQTPRYLIKTRGQQVTLSCSPISGHRSVSWYQQTPGQGLQFLFEYFSETQRNKGNFPGRFSGRQFSNSRSEMNVSTLELGDSALYLCASSLMGRDEQFFGPGTRLTVL.

The chain employs TRBV5-4 and TRBJ1-2, with a possible D match to TRBD1 (6 bases). The ends were cut back, 4 bases at V and 5 bases at J, with 15 bases in the middle. Germline V gene lookup returns CDR1 SGHNT and CDR2 YYREEE (reference sequence). The CDR3 extends over 14 amino acids. DNA of the CDR3: TGTGCCAGCAGCCACCCTCAGGGGAAGTATGGCTACACCTTC. This translates into CASSHPQGKYGYTF. The whole variable domain, filled in from reference TRBV5-4 and TRBJ1-2, reads ETGVTQSPTHLIKTRGQQVTLRCSSQSGHNTVSWYQQALGQGPQFIFQYYREEENGRGNFPPRFSGLQFPNYSSELNVNALELDDSALYLCASSHPQGKYGYTFGSGTRLTVV.

This clone has more than one count but fewer than ten. The chain uses TRBV4-2 and TRBJ1-4; possibly TRBD1 for D (5 bases). Trimming left V 2 bases short and J 10 bases short, with 11 bases between. There are 13 residues in the CDR3. Germline V gives CDR1 LGHNA, CDR2 YNFKEQ. CDR3 in amino acids: CASSQTGGGKLFF. The CDR3 DNA follows: TGTGCCAGCAGCCAAACCGGGGGAGGAAAACTGTTTTTT.

This clone has more than one count but fewer than ten. V usage is TRBV25-1 and J usage is TRBJ2-7; 12 bases match TRBD2. Germline loops: CDR1 MGHDK, CDR2 SYGVNS. Trimming removed 4 bases from V and 5 bases from J; junction bases left unmatched: 9. There are 16 residues in the CDR3. DNA of the CDR3: TGTGCCAGCAGTGCAACCCTAGCGGGGGGGCCCCACGAGCAGTACTTC. Translated, it gives CASSATLAGGPHEQYF.

DNA for the CDR3: TGCGCCAGCAGCTCCGCCCCGTGGGCAGAACAAGAGACCCAGTACTTC. It is translated as CASSSAPWAEQETQYF. The chain carries TRBV5-1 and TRBJ2-5; no firm D call. CDR3 length equals 16 residues. Germline V gene lookup returns CDR1 SGHRS and CDR2 YFSETQ. V was trimmed by 3 bases and J by 2 bases, leaving 17 bases between them.

The chain joins TRBV6-1 to TRBJ1-1; 9 bases are shared with TRBD1. The germline CDR1 and CDR2 sequences are MNHNS and SASEGT. The CDR3 runs to 14 residues. With 4 bases clipped from V and 3 bases from J, the junction kept 3 bases outside the gene matches. DNA for the CDR3: TGTGCCAGCAGTGGGTGGACAGGGGACACTGAAGCTTTCTTT. Protein: CASSGWTGDTEAFF.

The chain has TRBV10-2 and TRBJ2-7, with TRBD2 identical over 8 bases. This CDR3 comprises 16 residues. Losses at the gene ends were 6 bases for V and 4 bases for J; bases not matched to a gene: 14. Germline CDR1 is WSHSY and CDR2 is SAAADI. The DNA for the CDR3 is TGCGCCAGCAGCATCCTCTTCCCGGGGGGGAAGTACGAGCAGTACTTC. This codes for CASSILFPGGKYEQYF.

The genes are TRBV7-8 and TRBJ2-3, with D possibly TRBD1 on 5 matching bases. Germline values: CDR1 SGHVS, CDR2 FQNEAQ. Between the trimmed V and J ends, which lost 0 bases and 4 bases, there was a span of 14 bases. The CDR3 consists of 16 residues. CDR3 loop: CASSLAYRRHADTQYF. Written as DNA, the CDR3 is TGTGCCAGCAGCTTAGCCTACAGGAGACACGCAGATACGCAGTATTTT.

The sample holds one count of this clone. The genes are TRBV19 and TRBJ2-7; 11 bases map to TRBD1. CDR1 and CDR2 (germline): LNHDA, SQIVND (reference sequence). This CDR3 contains 18 residues. After removal of 5 bases from V and 3 bases from J, the junction contained 15 bases not matched to a gene. In DNA form, the CDR3 reads TGTGCCAGTAGTCCGTCTCTTGCGGGGGACAGGGGGGTCTACGAGCAGTACTTC. It codes for CASSPSLAGDRGVYEQYF.

This rearrangement joins TRBV19 to TRBJ1-2; D not resolved. The germline V gene encodes CDR1 LNHDA and CDR2 SQIVND (reference sequence). Deletions cut 0 bases from V and 4 bases from J, with 6 bases between. The CDR3 consists of 13 residues. CDR3 in amino acids: CASSIDRSYGYTF. For the CDR3, the DNA is TGTGCCAGTAGTATAGACAGGTCCTATGGCTACACCTTC.

The count of this clone is one. This chain uses TRBV27 with TRBJ1-2; 9 bases fit TRBD1. The germline CDR1 and CDR2 sequences are MNHEY and SMNVEV (reference sequence). V lost 5 bases, J lost 6 bases, and 10 bases stayed unmatched. The CDR3 loop spans 15 amino acids. The CDR3 reads CASSRLRDRVDGYTF. The DNA of the CDR3 is TGTGCCAGCAGTCGGTTAAGGGACAGGGTGGATGGCTACACCTTC.

This rearrangement joins TRBV5-6 to TRBJ2-4; a weak D match, TRBD1 (6 bases). CDR1 is SGHDT, CDR2 YYEEEE, per germline. The CDR3 runs 14 residues. V was clipped by 5 bases and J by 7 bases, with 16 bases between them. CDR3 in amino acids: CASSPRDIWNIQYF. The CDR3 coding sequence is TGTGCCAGCAGTCCCCGGGACATTTGGAACATTCAGTACTTC.

The J gene is TRBJ1-1, the V gene TRBV6-5; 8 bases are shared with TRBD1. V lost 2 bases and J lost 4; bases outside the gene matches: 0. CDR3 length: 13 amino acids. The V gene's germline CDR1 is MNHEY and CDR2 SVGAGI. The CDR3 DNA is TGTGCCAGCAGTTACGGACAGGGCACTGAAGCTTTCTTT. Translating it yields CASSYGQGTEAFF.

A remark on this clone: The junction and the germline gene differ at one end; a read error may be behind it. The rearrangement links TRBV7-7 to TRBJ2-5, with D possibly TRBD1 on 6 matching bases. Germline V gene data show CDR1 as SSHAT and CDR2 as FNYEAQ (reference sequence). This CDR3 is built from 18 residues. CDR3 sequence reads: CASSYVEGENPNLETQYF. The DNA for the CDR3 is TGTGCTAGCAGCTACGTAGAGGGGGAGAATCCGAATCTCGAGACCCAGTACTTC.

The chain employs TRBV15 and TRBJ1-2; D is uncertain. The germline V and J ends were trimmed by 5 bases and 2 bases, with 15 bases remaining between them. Germline V gene data show CDR1 as LNHNV and CDR2 as YYDKDF (reference sequence). This CDR3 spans 15 amino acids. The CDR3 bases are TGTGCCACCAGCTACGACGGATCCGGGAACTATGGCTACACCTTC. It encodes CATSYDGSGNYGYTF. Full variable domain (missing parts from reference TRBV15 and TRBJ1-2): DAMVIQNPRYQVTQFGKPVTLSCSQTLNHNVMYWYQQKSSQAPKLLFHYYDKDFNNEADTPDNFQSRRPNTSFCFLDIRSPGLGDTAMYLCATSYDGSGNYGYTFGSGTRLTVV.